The TCR beta chain under discussion was sequenced for a study of beta chain features in type 1 diabetes. Across the whole study: In all, 85 million to 130 million sorted cells from all samples were analyzed. Overall study results and limits: All four CD4+ subsets from Type 1 diabetes patients carried moderately but significantly shorter TCRB CDR3s.

The CDR3 covers 15 residues. CDR1 is MNHEY and CDR2 is SVGAGI in the germline V gene. With 5 bases clipped from V and 5 bases from J, the junction kept 5 bases outside the gene matches. Sorted CD4+ subsets: naive, central memory, regulatory, stem cell-like memory (CD45RO/CCR7/CD25/CD127/CD95/CD27 panel). Concerning this clone itself: Its specificity is unknown.

Reverse transcribing all isolated RNA meant expressed TCRB transcripts were sequenced. The protocol was immunoSEQ multiplex PCR, while the TCRdb copy is restricted to in-frame clones and leaves out a portion. Among nearly 700,000 clones, roughly 12% were seen once, and the ten largest hold about 0.02%. The sample consisted of naive CD4+ T cells from blood. This clonotype originated in a man between 18 and 35 years old with type 1 diabetes. The chain is built from TRBV6-5 and TRBJ2-5, with 13 bases fitting TRBD2. CDR3 protein: CASSTSGGARETQYF. For the CDR3, the DNA is TGTGCCAGCAGTACTAGCGGGGGGGCCCGGGAGACCCAGTACTTC.